One TCR beta chain is described in this entry. This record comes from a study of shared clonotypes between healthy human individuals. Clones were read by immunoSEQ multiplex PCR, and TCRdb kept only the in-frame ones, dropping some. Among approximately 530,000 clones, 90% to 96% were seen once, and the ten largest hold 0.05% to 0.07%. Donors were Caucasian adults residing in Nashville, Tennessee, USA. Trimming took 6 bases from V and 3 from J, leaving 11 bases between them. This CDR3 is 13 amino acids long. Per the germline V gene, CDR1 is MNHNS and CDR2 is SASEGT. Sequenced material: naive CD4+ T cells sorted from blood. The subset: CD45RA+ positively selected. The sequence came from a woman aged 30 to 39 in good health. J is TRBJ1-1 and V is TRBV6-1; D is unclear. In DNA form, the CDR3 reads TGTGCCAGCAGCATGTCGCGGGACACTGAAGCTTTCTTT. It encodes CASSMSRDTEAFF.